The clone carrying this TCR beta chain was observed once. Antigen specificity is unknown. This entry comes from a study of regulatory dendritic cells for organ transplantation. From germline, CDR1 is LNHNV and CDR2 YYDKDF (reference sequence). The CDR3 is 15 amino acids. Trimming left V 3 bases short and J 7 bases short, with 15 bases between. Study observations and caveats: Alloreactive memory CD8+ T cell pools varied considerably between individuals. Regulatory dendritic cells appeared to expand memory CD8+ clones less than mature ones.

Produced via immunoSEQ multiplex PCR; TCRdb's table is partial and in-frame only. The table includes more than 9,000 clones, around 80% detected once. Sorted T cells were CFSE-labeled and cultured 5 days with allogeneic regulatory or mature dendritic cells at 1:10. CD4+ or CD8+ T cells were sorted as naive CD45RA+ or memory CD45RO+. Sequences were obtained from memory CD4+ T cells from blood cultured with dendritic cells. Documented subset: CD45RO+ memory T cells. J is TRBJ1-4 and V is TRBV15, with D possibly TRBD1 on 5 matching bases. This receptor was taken from a human donor in good health. Written as DNA, the CDR3 is TGTGCCACCAGCAGTAACCAGGGAGGTTCTGAAAAACTGTTTTTT. Amino acids: CATSSNQGGSEKLFF.